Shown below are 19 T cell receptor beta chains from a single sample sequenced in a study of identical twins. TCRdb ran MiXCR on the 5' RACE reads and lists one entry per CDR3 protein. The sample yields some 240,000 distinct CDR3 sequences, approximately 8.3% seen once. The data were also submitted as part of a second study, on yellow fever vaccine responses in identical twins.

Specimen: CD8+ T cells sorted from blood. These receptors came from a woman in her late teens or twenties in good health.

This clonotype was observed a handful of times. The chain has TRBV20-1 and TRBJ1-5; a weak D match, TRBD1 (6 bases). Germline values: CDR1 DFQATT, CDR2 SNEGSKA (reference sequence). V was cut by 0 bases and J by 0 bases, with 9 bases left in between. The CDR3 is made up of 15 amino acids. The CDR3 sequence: CSARDDRSSNQPQHF. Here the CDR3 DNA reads TGCAGTGCTAGAGATGACAGGAGTAGCAATCAGCCCCAGCATTTT.

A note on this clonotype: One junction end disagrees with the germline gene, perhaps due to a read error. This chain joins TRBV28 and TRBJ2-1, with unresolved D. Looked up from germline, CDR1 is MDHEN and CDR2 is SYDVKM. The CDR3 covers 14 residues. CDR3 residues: CASNPDESYNEQFF. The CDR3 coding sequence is TGTGCCAGCAACCCGGACGAGTCCTATAATGAGCAGTTCTTC. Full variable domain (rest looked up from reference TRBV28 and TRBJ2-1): DVKVTQSSRYLVKRTGEKVFLECVQDMDHENMFWYRQDPGLGLRLIYFSYDVKMKEKGDIPEGYSVSREKKERFSLILESASTNQTSMYLCASNPDESYNEQFFGPGTRLTVL.

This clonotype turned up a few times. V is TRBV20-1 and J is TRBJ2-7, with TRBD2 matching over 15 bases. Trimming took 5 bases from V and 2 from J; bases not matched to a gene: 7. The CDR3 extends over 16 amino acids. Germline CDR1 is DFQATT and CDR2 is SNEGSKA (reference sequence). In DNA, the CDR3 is TGCAGTGCTCTCCCGCGGACTAGCGGGAGGGCCTACGAGCAGTACTTC. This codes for CSALPRTSGRAYEQYF.

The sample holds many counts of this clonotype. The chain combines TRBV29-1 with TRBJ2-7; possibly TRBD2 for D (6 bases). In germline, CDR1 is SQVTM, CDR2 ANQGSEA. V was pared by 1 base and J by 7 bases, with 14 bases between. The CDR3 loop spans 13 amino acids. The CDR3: CSVEATGEGEQYF. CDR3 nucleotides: TGCAGCGTTGAAGCGACGGGGGAAGGGGAGCAGTACTTC.

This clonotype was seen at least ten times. For the CDR3, the DNA is TGTGCCAGCAGTGAAGAGGGACTAGCAACTTACGAGCAGTACTTC. This codes for CASSEEGLATYEQYF. The rearrangement uses TRBV2 and TRBJ2-7; TRBD2 matches at 9 bases. Germline V gives CDR1 SNHLY, CDR2 FYNNEI. CDR3 length: 15 amino acids. Unmatched junction bases numbered 5, after V lost 1 base and J lost 4 bases. Using reference TRBV2 and TRBJ2-7 for the parts outside the CDR3, the full variable domain is EPEVTQTPSHQVTQMGQEVILRCVPISNHLYFYWYRQILGQKVEFLVSFYNNEISEKSEIFDDQFSVERPDGSNFTLKIRSTKLEDSAMYFCASSEEGLATYEQYFGPGTRLTVT.

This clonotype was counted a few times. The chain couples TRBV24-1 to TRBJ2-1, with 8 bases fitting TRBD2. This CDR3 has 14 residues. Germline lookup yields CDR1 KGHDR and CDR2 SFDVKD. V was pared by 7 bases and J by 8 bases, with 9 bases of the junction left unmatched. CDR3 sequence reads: CATRGLEVGDEQFF. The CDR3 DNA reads TGTGCCACCAGGGGACTAGAGGTAGGCGATGAGCAGTTCTTC.

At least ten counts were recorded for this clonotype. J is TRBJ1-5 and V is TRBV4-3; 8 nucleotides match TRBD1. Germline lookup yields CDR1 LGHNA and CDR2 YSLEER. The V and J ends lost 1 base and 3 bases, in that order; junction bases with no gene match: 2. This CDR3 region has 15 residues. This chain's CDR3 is CASSQGTGNNQPQHF. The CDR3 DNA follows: TGCGCCAGCAGCCAAGGGACAGGGAACAATCAGCCCCAGCATTTT.

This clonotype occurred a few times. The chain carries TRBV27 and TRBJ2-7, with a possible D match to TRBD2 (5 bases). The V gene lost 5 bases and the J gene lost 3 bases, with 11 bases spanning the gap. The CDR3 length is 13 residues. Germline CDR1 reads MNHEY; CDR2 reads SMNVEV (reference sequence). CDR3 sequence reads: CASSNAGLYEQYF. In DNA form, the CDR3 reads TGTGCCAGCAGTAACGCGGGCCTCTACGAGCAGTACTTC.

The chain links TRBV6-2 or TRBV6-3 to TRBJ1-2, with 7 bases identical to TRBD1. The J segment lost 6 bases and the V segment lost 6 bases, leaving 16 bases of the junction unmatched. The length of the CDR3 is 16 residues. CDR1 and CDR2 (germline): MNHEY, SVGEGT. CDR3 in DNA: TGTGCCAGCAGCCCCTCCCCGGACAGGCCGAGTAATGGCTACACCTTC. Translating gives CASSPSPDRPSNGYTF.

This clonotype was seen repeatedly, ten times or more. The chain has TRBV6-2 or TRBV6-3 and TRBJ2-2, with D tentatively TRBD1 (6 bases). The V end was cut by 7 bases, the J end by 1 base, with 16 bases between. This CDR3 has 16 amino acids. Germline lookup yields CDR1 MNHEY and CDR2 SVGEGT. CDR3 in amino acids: CASIKANRENTGELFF. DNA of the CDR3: TGTGCCAGCATTAAAGCGAACAGGGAGAACACCGGGGAGCTGTTTTTT.

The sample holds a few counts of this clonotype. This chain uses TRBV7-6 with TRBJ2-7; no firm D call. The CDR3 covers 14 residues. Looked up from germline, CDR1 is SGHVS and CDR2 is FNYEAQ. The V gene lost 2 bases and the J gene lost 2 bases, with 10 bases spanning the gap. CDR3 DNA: TGTGCCAGCAGCTTAAGGGTTACGGCCTACGAGCAGTACTTC. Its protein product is CASSLRVTAYEQYF.

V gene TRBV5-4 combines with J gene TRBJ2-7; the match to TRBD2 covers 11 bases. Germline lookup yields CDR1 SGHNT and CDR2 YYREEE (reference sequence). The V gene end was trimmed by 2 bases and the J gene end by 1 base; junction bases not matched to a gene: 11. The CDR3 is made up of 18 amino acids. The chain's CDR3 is CASSFASGRMLASYEQYF. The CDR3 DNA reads TGTGCCAGCAGCTTTGCTAGCGGGAGGATGTTGGCTTCCTACGAGCAGTACTTC.

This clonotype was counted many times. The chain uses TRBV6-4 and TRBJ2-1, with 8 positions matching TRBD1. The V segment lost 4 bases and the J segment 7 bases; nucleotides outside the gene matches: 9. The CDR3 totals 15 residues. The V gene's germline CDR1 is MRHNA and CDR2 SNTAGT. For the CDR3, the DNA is TGTGCCAGCAGTGCAACGGGACAGGATTATAATGAGCAGTTCTTC. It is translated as CASSATGQDYNEQFF.

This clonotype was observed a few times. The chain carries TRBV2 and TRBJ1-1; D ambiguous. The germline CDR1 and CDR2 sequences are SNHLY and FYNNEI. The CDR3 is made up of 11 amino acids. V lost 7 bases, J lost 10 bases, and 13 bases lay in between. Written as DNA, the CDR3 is TGTGCCAGCAAAGGTGGGCGCGGAGCTTTCTTT. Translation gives CASKGGRGAFF.

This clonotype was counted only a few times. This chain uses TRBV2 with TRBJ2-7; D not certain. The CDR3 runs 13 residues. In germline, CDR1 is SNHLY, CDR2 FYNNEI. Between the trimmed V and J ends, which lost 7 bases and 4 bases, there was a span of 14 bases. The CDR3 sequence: CASKAVAWYEQYF. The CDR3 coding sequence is TGTGCCAGCAAGGCCGTTGCTTGGTACGAGCAGTACTTC.

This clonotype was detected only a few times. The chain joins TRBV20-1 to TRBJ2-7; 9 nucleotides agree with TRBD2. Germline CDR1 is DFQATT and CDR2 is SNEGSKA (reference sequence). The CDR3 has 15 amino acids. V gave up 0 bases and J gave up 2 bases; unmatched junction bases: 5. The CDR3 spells CSARDEGTSTYEQYF. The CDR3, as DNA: TGCAGTGCTAGAGATGAAGGGACTAGCACCTACGAGCAGTACTTC.

CDR3 nucleotide sequence: TGTGCCAGCAGCTCGGGACAGTCGGGCTACGAGCAGTACTTC. It yields the protein CASSSGQSGYEQYF. The rearrangement joins TRBV11-2 to TRBJ2-7; 7 nucleotides line up with TRBD1. The CDR3 has 14 residues. The germline gives CDR1 SGHAT, CDR2 FQNNGV. The ends lost 4 bases at V and 3 bases at J; junction bases unmatched: 6.

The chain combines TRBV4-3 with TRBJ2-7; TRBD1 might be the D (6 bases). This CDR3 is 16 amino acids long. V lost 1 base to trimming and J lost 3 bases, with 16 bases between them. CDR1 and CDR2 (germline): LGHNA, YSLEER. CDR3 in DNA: TGCGCCAGCAGCCAAGCCCAACAGGGTCTCTTCTACGAGCAGTACTTC. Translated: CASSQAQQGLFYEQYF.

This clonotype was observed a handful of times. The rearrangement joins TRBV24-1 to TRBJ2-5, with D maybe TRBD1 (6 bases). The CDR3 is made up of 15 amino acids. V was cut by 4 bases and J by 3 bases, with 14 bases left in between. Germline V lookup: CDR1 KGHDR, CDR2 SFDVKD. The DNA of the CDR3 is TGTGCCACCAGTGAAGCCGGGACATCGGAAGAGACCCAGTACTTC. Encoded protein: CATSEAGTSEETQYF.